The T cell receptor beta chain under discussion was sequenced for a study of beta chain features in type 1 diabetes. Markers CD45RO/CCR7/CD25/CD127/CD95/CD27 served to sort CD4+ naive, central memory, regulatory and stem cell-like memory cells. Study-wide points: Researchers report that Type 1 diabetes patients had moderately but significantly shorter TCRB CDR3s across all four CD4+ subsets.

Reverse transcription of all isolated RNA meant that expressed TCRB transcripts were sequenced. The method was immunoSEQ multiplex PCR; TCRdb's version includes in-frame clones alone and lacks a portion of them. The table records about 640,000 clones, approximately 13% of them present only once. Turning to this clone: What it recognizes is unknown.

V was clipped by 5 bases and J by 2 bases, with 17 bases between them. Germline lookup yields CDR1 SGHTA and CDR2 FQGNSA. The CDR3 is made up of 16 amino acids. The source is a man aged 30 to 39 with type 1 diabetes. The chain links TRBV7-2 to TRBJ2-3; the D call may be TRBD1 or TRBD2 (6 bases each). Sequencing used naive CD4+ T cells from blood. CDR3: CASSQGAGGHTDTQYF. The CDR3 DNA reads TGTGCCAGCAGCCAAGGAGCCGGGGGACACACAGATACGCAGTATTTT.